Listed here are 16 T cell receptor beta chains from one sample, sequenced in a study of blood T cell repertoires in COVID-19. Repertoires were generated with immunoSEQ multiplex PCR, while TCRdb's copy carries only in-frame clones and drops some. The sample holds 20,000 to 30,000 clones, 85% to 90% seen once. Sequenced: peripheral blood. The receptors shown here come from a human donor in a cohort sampled during active COVID-19.

The chain joins TRBV18 to TRBJ1-2; 9 bases map to TRBD1. Trimming cost V 3 bases and J 5 bases; bases outside gene matches: 4. The CDR3 length is 14 residues. Per the germline V gene, CDR1 is KGHSH and CDR2 is LQKENI. DNA for the CDR3: TGTGCCAGCTCACCTGACAGGGGGGTTTATGGCTACACCTTC. Its translation is CASSPDRGVYGYTF.

The genes are TRBV20-1 and TRBJ2-1; 7 nucleotides match TRBD1. V gave up 5 bases and J gave up 9 bases; unmatched junction bases: 4. Germline loops: CDR1 DFQATT, CDR2 SNEGSKA (reference sequence). This CDR3 region has 11 residues. The CDR3 is CSAYSGGEQFF. For the CDR3, the DNA is TGCAGTGCTTATTCAGGGGGTGAGCAGTTCTTC.

The genes are TRBV28 and TRBJ1-3; D is undetermined. Between the trimmed V and J ends, which lost 10 bases and 4 bases, there was a span of 11 bases. This CDR3 comprises 12 residues. Germline CDR1 and CDR2: MDHEN and SYDVKM. The CDR3, as DNA: TGTGCCATTCGGGGTAGGGGAAACACCATATATTTT. Its translation: CAIRGRGNTIYF.

This chain joins TRBV6-4 and TRBJ2-2; possibly TRBD1 for D (6 bases). CDR1 MRHNA and CDR2 SNTAGT come from the germline V gene. The CDR3 covers 15 residues. V lost 3 bases, J lost 4 bases, and 12 bases lay in between. CDR3 bases: TGTGCCAGCAGTGAACAGGGTGGAATCACCGGGGAGCTGTTTTTT. Its translation is CASSEQGGITGELFF.

This chain links TRBV3-1 (or the pseudogene TRBV3-2) with TRBJ2-1; 13 nucleotides align to TRBD2. The germline CDR1 and CDR2 sequences are LGHDT and YNNKEL (reference sequence). V shed 5 bases, J shed 8 bases, and the junction held 9 bases outside the gene matches. The CDR3 loop spans 16 amino acids. This chain's CDR3 is CASSVKGTSGTYEQFF. In DNA form, the CDR3 reads TGTGCCAGCAGCGTAAAAGGGACTAGCGGGACCTATGAGCAGTTCTTC.

The chain has TRBV19 and TRBJ1-4; 9 bases align to TRBD1. This CDR3 has 15 amino acids. CDR1 is LNHDA and CDR2 is SQIVND in the germline V gene (reference sequence). After removal of 1 base from V and 4 bases from J, the junction contained 1 base not matched to a gene. The CDR3, as DNA: TGTGCCAGTAGTATAGGACAGGGGGTTAATGAAAAACTGTTTTTT. Its protein product is CASSIGQGVNEKLFF.

This chain joins TRBV3-1 (or the pseudogene TRBV3-2) and TRBJ2-5; 9 nucleotides align to TRBD1. The germline V gene has CDR1 LGHDT and CDR2 YNNKEL (reference sequence). V lost 4 bases to trimming and J lost 4 bases; unmatched junction nucleotides: 4. The CDR3 consists of 14 residues. In nucleotides, the CDR3 is TGTGCCAGCAGCCCATCGACAGGGGGAGAGACCCAGTACTTC. It specifies CASSPSTGGETQYF.

This clone was detected a few times. The J gene is TRBJ1-2, the V gene TRBV28, with 7 positions matching TRBD1. The ends lost 5 bases at V and 1 base at J; junction bases unmatched: 4. From germline, CDR1 is MDHEN and CDR2 SYDVKM. This CDR3 is built from 14 residues. The chain's CDR3 is CASSIPGGNYGYTF. The CDR3 DNA is TGTGCCAGCAGTATTCCAGGGGGTAACTATGGCTACACCTTC.

This chain joins TRBV5-4 and TRBJ2-7, with TRBD2 matching over 12 bases. J was trimmed by 7 bases and V by 3 bases; bases with no gene match: 11. The germline V gene has CDR1 SGHNT and CDR2 YYREEE (reference sequence). CDR3 size: 16 residues. CDR3: CASSSKTSGRGKEQYF. The CDR3 coding sequence is TGTGCCAGCAGCTCGAAGACTAGCGGGAGAGGAAAAGAGCAGTACTTC. The entire variable domain, with the rest obtained from reference TRBV5-4 and TRBJ2-7, is as follows: ETGVTQSPTHLIKTRGQQVTLRCSSQSGHNTVSWYQQALGQGPQFIFQYYREEENGRGNFPPRFSGLQFPNYSSELNVNALELDDSALYLCASSSKTSGRGKEQYFGPGTRLTVT.

The chain carries TRBV5-4 and TRBJ1-2; 10 nucleotides agree with TRBD1. CDR3 length: 14 amino acids. Germline CDR1 reads SGHNT; CDR2 reads YYREEE (reference sequence). V gave up 4 bases and J gave up 2 bases; unmatched junction bases: 2. The DNA of the CDR3 is TGTGCCAGCAGCCTGGGACAGGGGAACTATGGCTACACCTTC. Translating gives CASSLGQGNYGYTF.

This chain connects TRBV28 to TRBJ1-6; 9 positions match TRBD1. The CDR3 length is 15 residues. Losses at the gene ends were 5 bases for V and 5 bases for J; bases not matched to a gene: 4. Germline V gene lookup returns CDR1 MDHEN and CDR2 SYDVKM. The CDR3 here is CASSLGTGNNSPLHF. The DNA of the CDR3 is TGTGCCAGCAGTCTAGGGACAGGGAATAATTCACCCCTCCACTTT.

V usage is TRBV6-1 and J usage is TRBJ1-2; D is uncertain. V shed 0 bases and J shed 7 bases, with 9 bases lying between them. Per germline, CDR1 MNHNS and CDR2 SASEGT. This CDR3 has 13 amino acids. The CDR3 coding sequence is TGTGCCAGCAGTGAAGCACGCGTCTCTGGCTACACCTTC. This gives the protein CASSEARVSGYTF.

This clone was seen just once. This rearrangement joins TRBV19 to TRBJ2-3; D not certain. The CDR3 covers 13 residues. V was pared by 5 bases and J by 4 bases, with 10 bases between. Germline loops: CDR1 LNHDA, CDR2 SQIVND (reference sequence). The CDR3 DNA follows: TGTGCCAGTAGTCCTTTCCCCCCAGATACGCAGTATTTT. This codes for CASSPFPPDTQYF.

The V gene is TRBV7-2, the J gene TRBJ2-4, with 8 bases lining up with TRBD1. Germline V gene data show CDR1 as SGHTA and CDR2 as FQGNSA. With 1 base clipped from V and 9 bases from J, the junction kept 5 bases outside the gene matches. This CDR3 has 14 residues. For the CDR3, the DNA is TGTGCCAGCAGCTTAGGGGGGACAGGCGGCATTCAGTACTTC. It specifies CASSLGGTGGIQYF.

The chain recombines TRBV4-1 with TRBJ1-3; no clear D. V lost 1 base and J 0 bases, leaving 4 bases between the germline ends. This CDR3 region has 14 residues. Germline lookup yields CDR1 MGHRA and CDR2 YSYEKL. As DNA, the CDR3 is TGCGCCAGCAGCCAAGGGAGCTCTGGAAACACCATATATTTT. Translating it yields CASSQGSSGNTIYF.

The chain recombines TRBV6-2 or TRBV6-3 with TRBJ2-7, with 7 bases lining up with TRBD1. Trimming at V came to 5 bases and at J to 3 bases, leaving 4 bases not matched to a gene. CDR3 size: 13 residues. Germline loops: CDR1 MNHEY, CDR2 SVGEGT. CDR3 protein: CASSGTVNYEQYF. For the CDR3, the DNA is TGTGCCAGCAGTGGGACAGTCAACTACGAGCAGTACTTC.